Listed here are 23 T cell receptor beta chains from one sample, sequenced in a study of T cells in Graves' hyperthyroidism and ophthalmopathy. Amplified TCR beta CDR3 regions came from RNA transcripts. The TCR CDR3 was amplified in a first-round RT-PCR using the HTBI primer set. TCRdb redid the calling of the multiplex PCR reads with MiXCR, one entry per CDR3 protein. Seen here are fewer than 650,000 distinct CDR3 sequences, 14% observed once, and the top ten hold about 15%. Sequencing was performed on blood. These receptors all come from a woman in her forties with Graves' hyperthyroidism.

This clonotype was recorded many times. V and J are TRBV10-3 and TRBJ2-7; possibly TRBD1 for D (6 bases). The CDR3 covers 14 residues. Trimming stripped 5 bases from V and 0 bases from J, with 11 bases between. The germline CDR1 and CDR2 sequences are ENHRY and SYGVKD. The CDR3 loop reads CAISRQVDSYEQYF. The CDR3 nucleotides are TGTGCCATCAGTCGACAGGTCGACTCCTACGAGCAGTACTTC.

This chain uses TRBV12-3 or TRBV12-4 with TRBJ1-1; the match to TRBD1 covers 9 bases. V was pared by 7 bases and J by 5 bases, with 11 bases of the junction left unmatched. The CDR3 spans 15 residues. CDR3 protein: CASTPGQGDGTEAFF. CDR3 DNA: TGTGCCAGCACACCGGGACAGGGAGACGGGACTGAAGCTTTCTTT.

This clonotype occurred a few times. CDR3 coding DNA: TGTGCCAGCTCACCACGTCCTCGTGACAGAAATAGCAATCAGCCCCAGCATTTT. Translating gives CASSPRPRDRNSNQPQHF. The rearrangement links TRBV18 to TRBJ1-5, with D tentatively TRBD1 (5 bases). The CDR3 extends over 18 amino acids. Trimming shortened V by 1 base and J by 0 bases, and 16 bases separated the two germline ends. Germline V gene sequence: CDR1 KGHSH, CDR2 LQKENI.

This clonotype was seen ten or more times. The junction and the germline gene differ at one end; a read error may be behind it. The CDR3 region is CASRAGEETQYF. The CDR3, as DNA: TGTGCCAGCCGGGCAGGGGAGGAGACCCAGTACTTC. The chain recombines TRBV5-1 with TRBJ2-5, with a possible D match to TRBD1 (6 bases). CDR3 length: 12 amino acids. CDR1 and CDR2 from the germline V gene are SGHRS and YFSETQ.

This clonotype was counted ten times or more. The chain joins TRBV20-1 to TRBJ1-4; no firm D call. The length of the CDR3 is 16 residues. Germline V CDR1 and CDR2: DFQATT, SNEGSKA (reference sequence). V dropped 6 bases and J dropped 0 bases, with 17 bases sitting between them. The CDR3 coding sequence is TGCAGTGCCCTCCCGGGTGAAGCGGCAACTAATGAAAAACTGTTTTTT. This codes for CSALPGEAATNEKLFF.

This clonotype was detected many times. The V and J genes are TRBV30 and TRBJ2-7; perhaps D is TRBD1 or TRBD2 (5 bases each). This CDR3 is built from 11 residues. V gave up 0 bases and J gave up 9 bases, with 9 bases separating them. Germline CDR1 and CDR2: GTSNPN and SVGIG (reference sequence). CDR3 protein: CAWSVGDRQYF. The DNA for the CDR3 is TGTGCCTGGAGTGTGGGGGATCGGCAGTACTTC.

This clonotype has a count of ten or more. V usage is TRBV7-6 and J usage is TRBJ2-1, with a weak D call TRBD2 (6 bases). Germline V gene data show CDR1 as SGHVS and CDR2 as FNYEAQ. The CDR3 has 15 amino acids. With 1 base removed from V and 2 bases from J, the gap between germline ends came to 9 bases. In DNA, the CDR3 is TGTGCCAGCAGCTTAGTGACGGGAGCCTACAATGAGCAGTTCTTC. It yields the protein CASSLVTGAYNEQFF.

The V call is TRBV12-3 or TRBV12-4, the J call TRBJ2-2, with 16 bases matching TRBD2. This CDR3 comprises 19 residues. V lost 5 bases and J lost 3; bases outside the gene matches: 9. The CDR3 is CASSPGTSGRVSDTGELFF. The CDR3 DNA reads TGTGCCAGCAGTCCCGGGACTAGCGGGAGGGTGTCGGACACCGGGGAGCTGTTTTTT.

A few counts support this clonotype. V gene TRBV4-2 combines with J gene TRBJ1-2; D not certain. The V end lost 0 bases, the J end lost 4 bases, and 6 bases lay between the germline ends. The CDR3 has 13 amino acids. Germline lookup yields CDR1 LGHNA and CDR2 YNFKEQ. The CDR3 region is CASSQETTYGYTF. As DNA, the CDR3 is TGTGCCAGCAGCCAAGAGACGACCTATGGCTACACCTTC.

V gene TRBV30 combines with J gene TRBJ1-1, with D uncertain. Looked up from germline, CDR1 is GTSNPN and CDR2 is SVGIG (reference sequence). V shed 0 bases and J shed 4 bases, with 9 bases lying between them. CDR3 length equals 13 residues. The CDR3 here is CAWSVSAGTEAFF. Here the CDR3 DNA reads TGTGCCTGGAGTGTATCTGCTGGCACTGAAGCTTTCTTT.

This chain connects TRBV12-3 or TRBV12-4 to TRBJ1-1; no definite D call. The CDR3 loop spans 14 amino acids. Trimming shortened V by 2 bases and J by 4 bases, and 11 bases separated the two germline ends. CDR3 loop: CASSLIGVGTEAFF. Here the CDR3 DNA reads TGTGCCAGCAGTTTAATTGGGGTTGGCACTGAAGCTTTCTTT.

This chain links TRBV29-1 with TRBJ2-2; unclear D gene. The germline V gene has CDR1 SQVTM and CDR2 ANQGSEA. The CDR3 runs to 11 residues. Trimming stripped 8 bases from V and 5 bases from J, with 9 bases between. CDR3 nucleotides: TGCAGCTCCCGGGTGACCGGGGAGCTGTTTTTT. Translated: CSSRVTGELFF.

The sample holds many counts of this clonotype. The J gene is TRBJ2-1, the V gene TRBV27; 12 nucleotides align to TRBD2. The CDR3 has 15 residues. V shed 6 bases and J 7 bases; nucleotides not matched to a gene: 7. Germline values: CDR1 MNHEY, CDR2 SMNVEV (reference sequence). The CDR3 region is CASSQLAGGRNEQFF. In DNA form, the CDR3 reads TGTGCCAGCAGCCAACTAGCGGGAGGTCGGAATGAGCAGTTCTTC.

This clonotype was counted at least ten times. CDR3 in amino acids: CASSPSGTPDSPLHF. CDR3 bases: TGTGCCAGCTCACCAAGTGGGACCCCAGATTCACCCCTCCACTTT. The rearrangement links TRBV18 to TRBJ1-6; D might be TRBD1 (5 bases). This CDR3 has 15 residues. With 2 bases removed from V and 8 bases from J, the gap between germline ends came to 13 bases. Germline assignment: CDR1 KGHSH and CDR2 LQKENI.

This clonotype has ten or more counts. The gene calls are TRBV28 and TRBJ1-5; D gene unclear. The V and J ends lost 5 bases and 6 bases respectively, with 8 bases between them. The CDR3 has 12 residues. Looked up from germline, CDR1 is MDHEN and CDR2 is SYDVKM. The CDR3 nucleotides are TGTGCCAGCAGTATCAGTGGTCAGCCCCAGCATTTT. Its translation is CASSISGQPQHF.

This clonotype came up a few times. This sequence joins TRBV28 and TRBJ2-5, with 7 bases aligning to TRBD2. This CDR3 comprises 16 residues. Germline V gene lookup returns CDR1 MDHEN and CDR2 SYDVKM. V was clipped by 3 bases and J by 3 bases; unmatched bases: 10. The CDR3 region is CASSLLTSVVEETQYF. The CDR3 DNA sequence: TGTGCCAGCAGTTTGTTAACTAGCGTAGTTGAAGAGACCCAGTACTTC.

This clonotype was detected many times. The V gene is TRBV28, the J gene TRBJ2-7, with 9 bases matching TRBD2. In germline, CDR1 is MDHEN, CDR2 SYDVKM. V lost 5 bases to trimming and J lost 0 bases; unmatched junction nucleotides: 5. The length of the CDR3 is 15 residues. DNA for the CDR3: TGTGCCAGCAGTACCACGACTAGCGGCTCCTACGAGCAGTACTTC. This gives the protein CASSTTTSGSYEQYF.

The table lists this clonotype with many counts. This sequence joins TRBV6-1 and TRBJ2-2; D ambiguous. The V end was cut by 5 bases, the J end by 6 bases, with 13 bases between. CDR3 length: 14 amino acids. Germline V gives CDR1 MNHNS, CDR2 SASEGT. The CDR3 is CASSYASSPGELFF. The CDR3 DNA sequence: TGTGCCAGCAGTTATGCGTCCTCCCCCGGGGAGCTGTTTTTT.

The chain couples TRBV29-1 to TRBJ2-7; D call uncertain. The CDR3 totals 11 residues. Germline CDR1 reads SQVTM; CDR2 reads ANQGSEA. With 5 bases removed from V and 2 bases from J, the gap between germline ends came to 7 bases. CDR3 sequence: CSVRATYEQYF. In nucleotides, the CDR3 is TGCAGCGTTCGGGCCACCTACGAGCAGTACTTC.

The chain carries TRBV6-1 and TRBJ1-5, with 7 nucleotides matching TRBD1. After removal of 2 bases from V and 0 bases from J, the junction contained 4 bases not matched to a gene. CDR1 and CDR2 (germline): MNHNS, SASEGT. This CDR3 contains 16 residues. This CDR3 is CASSEIGTVSNQPQHF. Written as DNA, the CDR3 is TGTGCCAGCAGTGAAATAGGGACAGTTAGCAATCAGCCCCAGCATTTT.

This clonotype was seen only a few times. The chain recombines TRBV28 with TRBJ1-6; D remains unclear. Per germline, CDR1 MDHEN and CDR2 SYDVKM. V was clipped by 7 bases and J by 4 bases, with 14 bases between them. The CDR3 is 15 residues long. Here the CDR3 DNA reads TGTGCCAGCACCGGACCGGGCCCTTATAATTCACCCCTCCACTTT. It translates to CASTGPGPYNSPLHF.

In its sample, this clonotype was seen a few times. The V and J genes are TRBV14 and TRBJ1-4; D is ambiguous. Germline loops: CDR1 SGHDN, CDR2 FVKESK. This CDR3 has 15 residues. V dropped 1 base and J dropped 4 bases, with 10 bases sitting between them. CDR3 residues: CASSQVGRSNEKLFF. The CDR3 nucleotides read TGTGCCAGCAGCCAAGTAGGTCGGAGTAATGAAAAACTGTTTTTT.

This clonotype was detected ten times or more. J is TRBJ2-7 and V is TRBV6-1; a weak D match, TRBD1 (6 bases). V dropped 5 bases and J dropped 2 bases, with 13 bases sitting between them. The CDR3 has 14 residues. The germline gives CDR1 MNHNS, CDR2 SASEGT. CDR3 in DNA: TGTGCCAGCAGTTATACGCAGGGGCCCTACGAGCAGTACTTC. Protein sequence: CASSYTQGPYEQYF.